This T cell receptor (beta chain) was sequenced for a study of human T cells and chemical hapten exposure. Via MiXCR, TCRdb re-called the RACE reads, giving one row per CDR3 protein. This table holds tens of thousands of distinct CDR3 sequences, 8% to 10% found once. The time point denotes: pre-sensitization, week 0. As for treatment: therapeutic diphenylcyclopropenone sensitization with weekly scalp DPC. Each donor was an alopecia patient between 18 and 70 years of age who qualified for DPC. There are 14 residues in the CDR3. The ends lost 5 bases at V and 4 bases at J; junction bases unmatched: 5. This sample comprised whole blood, obtained in connection with sensitization to the hapten diphenylcyclopropenone (DPC). The chain carries TRBV12-3 or TRBV12-4 and TRBJ2-7; 10 bases map to TRBD1. The receptor comes from a man aged 35 to 55 with alopecia areata. Some clones in this sample may be carry-over from other donors' samples. CDR3 in amino acids: CASSMTGQGYEQYF. Here the CDR3 DNA reads TGTGCCAGCAGTATGACGGGACAGGGGTACGAGCAGTACTTC.